A selection of T cell receptor beta chains follows, all from one sample in a study of T-cell reconstitution after alpha-beta-depleted transplantation in children. MiXCR, run by TCRdb on the PCR reads, gives a single entry per CDR3 protein. The table lists 440,000 or so distinct CDR3 sequences, over 40% of them singletons, with 27% in the top ten. Source: PBMCs, taken before TCRalphabeta/CD19-depleted stem cell transplant. The receptors here all came from a girl aged 2 to 10 with aplastic anemia, due to receive a stem cell transplant. CDR3s include the opening cysteine and the closing phenylalanine or tryptophan. The D gene is left open where the match is weak. Expanded clones are given a class, and other clones once, few, many or no size at all.

v_gene	abundance	d_gene	j_gene	len	CDR3aa	CDR3nt
TRBV20-1	-	-	TRBJ2-3	12	CSAWTVSDTQYF	TGCAGTGCCTGGACTGTATCAGATACGCAGTATTTT
TRBV29-1	-	TRBD2	TRBJ2-7	12	CSVERRGGEQYF	TGCAGCGTTGAACGTCGGGGGGGCGAGCAGTACTTC
TRBV20-1	-	TRBD2	TRBJ2-2	17	CSGSRPAAGVGTGELFF	TGCAGTGGATCCCGACCGGCGGCGGGAGTGGGTACCGGGGAGCTGTTTTTT
TRBV5-1	few	-	TRBJ2-3	15	CASSLAPDRTDTQYF	TGCGCCAGCAGCTTGGCCCCCGACAGGACAGATACGCAGTATTTT
TRBV6-2/TRBV6-3	-	-	TRBJ2-1	14	CATQVQSSYNEQFF	TGTGCCACCCAGGTACAGAGCTCCTACAATGAGCAGTTCTTC
TRBV5-1	many	-	TRBJ1-4	13	CASSLVLGMELFF	TGCGCCAGCAGCTTGGTTTTAGGGATGGAACTGTTTTTT
TRBV7-2	many	-	TRBJ2-6	15	CASNRRFSGANVLTF	TGTGCCAGCAACCGCAGGTTCTCTGGGGCCAACGTCCTGACTTTC
TRBV7-2	-	-	TRBJ2-1	13	CASSLGLPDEQFF	TGTGCCAGCAGCTTAGGACTCCCGGATGAGCAGTTCTTC
TRBV6-6	-	-	TRBJ1-5	13	CASRFDSNQPQHF	TGTGCCAGCAGGTTTGATAGCAATCAGCCCCAGCATTTT
TRBV5-1	-	TRBD2	TRBJ2-7	13	CASTSLVGGEQYF	TGCGCCAGCACCTCCTTAGTGGGGGGGGAGCAGTACTTC
TRBV12-3/TRBV12-4	few	-	TRBJ2-6	14	CASSRAGGANVLTF	TGTGCCAGCAGTCGCGCGGGCGGGGCCAACGTCCTGACTTTC
TRBV10-3	-	-	TRBJ2-7	13	CAISPPNQHEQYF	TGTGCCATCAGTCCCCCCAACCAGCACGAGCAGTACTTC
TRBV6-5	-	-	TRBJ2-2	12	CASGLGAGELFF	TGTGCCAGCGGATTAGGAGCGGGGGAGCTGTTTTTT
TRBV5-5	-	-	TRBJ2-1	16	CASSQRGFGSYNEQFF	TGTGCCAGCAGCCAAAGGGGATTCGGCTCCTACAATGAGCAGTTCTTC
TRBV27	-	-	TRBJ1-2	20	CASSVYPREAEDPPSYGYTF	TGTGCCAGCAGTGTTTACCCAAGAGAGGCTGAGGACCCCCCCAGCTATGGCTACACCTTC
TRBV2	-	-	TRBJ2-1	15	CAFIGPIGIRNEQFF	TGTGCCTTTATCGGTCCCATCGGGATCAGAAATGAGCAGTTCTTC
TRBV15	few	-	TRBJ2-2	12	CATSRLTGELFF	TGTGCCACCAGCAGACTTACAGGGGAGCTGTTTTTT
TRBV6-5	-	TRBD2	TRBJ2-1	15	CASSYSTSGSNEQFF	TGTGCCAGCAGTTACTCGACTAGCGGGAGCAATGAGCAGTTCTTC
TRBV27	-	-	TRBJ2-7	16	CASSLAGARVWYEQYF	TGTGCCAGCAGTTTGGCCGGGGCGAGAGTTTGGTACGAGCAGTACTTC